This T cell receptor (beta chain) was sequenced in a study of blood T cell repertoires in COVID-19 (dated by TCRdb to the early 2020s). General notes on the study: Samples covering the acute and convalescent phases of COVID-19 were provided by collaborators in the United States, Italy and Spain. The prospective study material was composed of cDNA or gDNA derived from T cells, B-cell-depleted T cells, or PBMCs. Subjects who had been exposed to COVID-19, were actively infected with it, or had recovered from it provided the deeply sampled blood TCRbeta repertoires that made up the dataset. The repertoires were released in a freely available public database intended as a resource for research on the immune response to SARS-CoV-2. Samples came from the ongoing ImmuneRACE study (first 160 participants) plus 1,254 subjects from 6 global collaborators. The sample metadata nearly always contained a de-identified subject ID, COVID-19 status, age in years and sex. Where HLA class I and class II types were available, the types were taken from metadata supplied by the sample provider, not from assay-based typing. Overall results and qualifications from the work: The amount of clinical and demographic metadata varied by source and participant and was provided uncurated.

Whole blood was collected in K2EDTA tubes by collaborating institutions according to the institutions' own protocols. Collaborator samples were shipped for TCRbeta analysis as frozen whole blood, isolated PBMCs, or DNA extracted from either sample type. TCRbeta CDR3 regions were amplified from genomic DNA by means of the immunoSEQ Assay, a bias-controlled multiplex PCR. On the authors' methods: Nucleated cell counts per sample were estimated from amplification of reference gene primers within the assay. To quantify the absolute abundance of each unique TCRbeta CDR3 rearrangement, sequence reads were collapsed and filtered. For each sample, productive Simpson clonality was calculated as the square root of Simpson's diversity index over productive rearrangements. TCRdb carries this immuneACCESS record with in-frame sequences only. Its versions omit some clonotypes, under half of them owing to an unresolved V gene in the studies checked, with the rest unexplained. That table supplies the V and J calls and clone size; D and trimming were determined from the DNA. The sample contains 180,000 or so clones, approximately 85% of them found a single time. The ten largest make up 9.8% of the sample.

The germline V gene (reference sequence) supplies CDR1 SGHNT and CDR2 YYREEE. Inclusive of the bounding cysteine and phenylalanine, the CDR3 is 15 residues long. The entry retains the CDR3 DNA only, 45 bases that are in frame from base 1. Trimming costs V 4 bases and J 2 bases, and their ends lie 14 bases apart. Comments on this clone: This clone's antigen is unknown. No quality values exist for individual bases; no much larger clone is one base distant.

Material for sequencing was peripheral blood. This sequence originates from a woman aged 80 or over with acute or convalescent COVID-19. The chain couples TRBV5-4 to TRBJ2-3, and the D gene may be TRBD1, 6 bases matching. Here is the DNA: TGTGCCAGCAGCCCAACGGGACACTACACAGATACGCAGTATTTT. It is translated as CASSPTGHYTDTQYF.